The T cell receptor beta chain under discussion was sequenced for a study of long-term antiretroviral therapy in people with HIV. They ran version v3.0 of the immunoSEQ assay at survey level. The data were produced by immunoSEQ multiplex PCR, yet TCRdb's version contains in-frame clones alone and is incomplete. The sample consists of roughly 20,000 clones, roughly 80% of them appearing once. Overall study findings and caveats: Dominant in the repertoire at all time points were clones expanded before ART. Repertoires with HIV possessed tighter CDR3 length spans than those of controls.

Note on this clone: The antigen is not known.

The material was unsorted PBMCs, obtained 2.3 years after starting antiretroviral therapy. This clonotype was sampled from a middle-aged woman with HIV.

CDR3 sequence: CASSLVPSDTQYF. DNA for the CDR3: TGTGCCAGCAGCTTGGTGCCTAGCGATACGCAGTATTTT. The rearrangement uses TRBV5-5 and TRBJ2-3; weak D call: TRBD2 (5 bases). This CDR3 comprises 13 residues. V was shortened by 0 bases and J by 6 bases, with 8 bases between the two germline ends. Germline CDR1 is SGHKS and CDR2 is YYEKEE (reference sequence).